In its sample, the clone carrying this TCR beta chain was seen a few times. The target antigen is unknown. V lost 7 bases, J lost 6 bases, and 12 bases stayed unmatched. Germline V gene sequence: CDR1 SGHDT, CDR2 YYEEEE. The CDR3 has 15 residues. Scientists made TCR beta libraries using quantitative 5'-RACE with molecular barcodes. TCRdb redid the calling of the 5' RACE reads with MiXCR, one entry per CDR3 protein. The sample contains around 540,000 distinct CDR3 sequences, about 13% of which appear only once. The sample comes from a study of CD8 T cells in ankylosing spondylitis. General study points: Characteristic, it appeared, of ankylosing spondylitis blood was a TCR beta motif of eight or nine highly homologous variants. In the blood and synovial fluid of reactive arthritis, some motif variants had been previously reported. Relatively rare in peripheral blood, disease-linked clones were also CD8+. There was reportedly significant enrichment of clones that were disease-linked in matched ankylosing spondylitis synovial fluid.

The receptor was isolated from a male donor with ankylosing spondylitis. The material sequenced was blood, either unsorted or a sorted T cell fraction (not recorded which). V and J are TRBV5-6 and TRBJ2-7; 11 bases line up with TRBD2. This CDR3 is CASQLLGLAVFEQYF. The CDR3 bases are TGTGCCAGCCAGCTTTTGGGACTAGCGGTCTTCGAGCAGTACTTC.